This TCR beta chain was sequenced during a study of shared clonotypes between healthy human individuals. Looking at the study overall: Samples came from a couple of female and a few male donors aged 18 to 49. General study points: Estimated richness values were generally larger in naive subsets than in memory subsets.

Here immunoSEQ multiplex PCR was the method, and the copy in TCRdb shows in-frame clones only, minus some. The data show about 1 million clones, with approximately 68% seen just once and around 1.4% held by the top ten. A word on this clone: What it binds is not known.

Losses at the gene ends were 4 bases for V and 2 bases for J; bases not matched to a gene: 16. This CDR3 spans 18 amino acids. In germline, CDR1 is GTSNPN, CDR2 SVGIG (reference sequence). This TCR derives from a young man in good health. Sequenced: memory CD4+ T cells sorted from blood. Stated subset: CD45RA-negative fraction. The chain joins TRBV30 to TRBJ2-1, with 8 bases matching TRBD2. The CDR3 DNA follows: TGTGCCTGGAAAGCCGGGACTAGTAGAACTCGCACCTACAATGAGCAGTTCTTC. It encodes CAWKAGTSRTRTYNEQFF. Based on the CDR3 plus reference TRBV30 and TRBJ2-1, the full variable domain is SQTIHQWPATLVQPVGSPLSLECTVEGTSNPNLYWYRQAAGRGLQLLFYSVGIGQISSEVPQNLSASRPQDRQFILSSKKLLLSDSGFYLCAWKAGTSRTRTYNEQFFGPGTRLTVL.